This passage covers 27 T cell receptor beta chains from one sample sequenced in a study of blood T cell repertoires in COVID-19. The assay was immunoSEQ multiplex PCR, and TCRdb's table has in-frame clones only and misses some. This sample yields 250,000 to 300,000 clones, of which 70% to 90% are seen a single time; approximately 2% belongs to the top ten. Source material: PBMCs or T cells enriched from blood (not recorded which). These receptors originate from a woman in her forties or fifties who had recovered from COVID-19.

The gene calls are TRBV19 and TRBJ1-5, with D perhaps TRBD1 (5 bases). CDR3 length equals 14 residues. Per germline, CDR1 LNHDA and CDR2 SQIVND (reference sequence). The V end lost 3 bases, the J end lost 6 bases, and 12 bases lay between the germline ends. The CDR3, as DNA: TGTGCCAGTAGTATCCGATCGGGGGTTCAGCCCCAGCATTTT. Translation gives CASSIRSGVQPQHF.

This chain uses TRBV4-1 with TRBJ1-5, with a possible D match to TRBD1 (6 bases). The germline gives CDR1 MGHRA, CDR2 YSYEKL. This CDR3 is built from 16 residues. The germline V and J ends were trimmed by 0 bases and 0 bases, with 9 bases remaining between them. CDR3 DNA: TGCGCCAGCAGCCAAGACGGACAGTATAGCAATCAGCCCCAGCATTTT. Its translation is CASSQDGQYSNQPQHF.

The gene calls are TRBV18 and TRBJ2-3; no firm D call. The CDR3 runs to 14 residues. V was shortened by 3 bases and J by 2 bases, with 9 bases between the two germline ends. The V gene's germline CDR1 is KGHSH and CDR2 LQKENI. CDR3 sequence: CASSPGRNTDTQYF. As DNA, the CDR3 is TGTGCCAGCTCACCGGGCAGGAACACAGATACGCAGTATTTT.

The chain links TRBV11-3 to TRBJ1-1; D is ambiguous. This CDR3 has 15 amino acids. Looked up from germline, CDR1 is SGHNT and CDR2 is YENEEA. Trimming shortened V by 1 base and J by 3 bases, and 12 bases separated the two germline ends. CDR3 in amino acids: CASSLGGLMDTEAFF. CDR3 nucleotides: TGTGCCAGCAGCTTAGGAGGTCTTATGGACACTGAAGCTTTCTTT.

CDR3 nucleotide sequence: TGTGCCACCAGTGGCGGTCCGAGTCACGAGCAGTACTTC. Its translation: CATSGGPSHEQYF. V and J are TRBV24-1 and TRBJ2-7; D is undetermined. The CDR3 is made up of 13 amino acids. With 5 bases removed from V and 5 bases from J, the gap between germline ends came to 12 bases. Germline CDR1 is KGHDR and CDR2 is SFDVKD.

The CDR3 bases are TGTGCCAGCAGTCCTGACGACAGGGGTGGTAACTATGGCTACACCTTC. Amino acids: CASSPDDRGGNYGYTF. V gene TRBV27 combines with J gene TRBJ1-2; 8 bases match TRBD1. The length of the CDR3 is 16 residues. The germline V gene has CDR1 MNHEY and CDR2 SMNVEV (reference sequence). The J segment lost 1 base and the V segment lost 5 bases, leaving 9 bases of the junction unmatched.

This sequence joins TRBV5-6 and TRBJ2-2, with 7 bases that match TRBD1. V lost 3 bases and J lost 9; bases outside the gene matches: 8. Germline loops: CDR1 SGHDT, CDR2 YYEEEE. CDR3 length: 14 amino acids. Here the CDR3 DNA reads TGTGCCAGCAGCTCCCTAAGGGGACAGAGGGAGCTGTTTTTT. Translating it yields CASSSLRGQRELFF.

The J gene is TRBJ2-3, the V gene TRBV5-4; 8 bases are shared with TRBD2. The germline V gene has CDR1 SGHNT and CDR2 YYREEE (reference sequence). J lost 13 bases, V lost 0 bases, and 13 bases had no gene match. CDR3 size: 15 residues. In nucleotides, the CDR3 is TGTGCCAGCAGCTTGGGGAACACGGGAGGGGGATGGAAGTATTTT. Translating gives CASSLGNTGGGWKYF. Supplemented by reference TRBV5-4 and TRBJ2-3, the full variable domain reads ETGVTQSPTHLIKTRGQQVTLRCSSQSGHNTVSWYQQALGQGPQFIFQYYREEENGRGNFPPRFSGLQFPNYSSELNVNALELDDSALYLCASSLGNTGGGWKYFGPGTRLTVL.

This clone has more than one count but fewer than ten. The rearrangement links TRBV7-9 to TRBJ2-1; no reliable D call. The germline V and J ends were trimmed by 3 bases and 7 bases, with 10 bases remaining between them. CDR1 and CDR2 from the germline V gene are SEHNR and FQNEAQ (reference sequence). The CDR3 is 13 residues long. The CDR3: CASSFVQPNEQFF. CDR3 DNA sequence: TGTGCCAGCAGCTTTGTACAGCCGAATGAGCAGTTCTTC.

This chain joins TRBV5-1 and TRBJ1-1, with D uncertain. The CDR3 has 14 residues. Between the trimmed V and J ends, which lost 5 bases and 5 bases, there was a span of 16 bases. Per germline, CDR1 SGHRS and CDR2 YFSETQ. The CDR3 sequence is CASSFRGSGTEAFF. Here the CDR3 DNA reads TGCGCCAGCAGTTTCCGCGGGAGTGGAACTGAAGCTTTCTTT.

The CDR3 bases are TGTGCCAGCAGCCCAAAAGGGGCGGGATCTGGAAACACCATATATTTT. It translates to CASSPKGAGSGNTIYF. The rearrangement uses TRBV7-2 and TRBJ1-3; D might be TRBD1 (5 bases). The CDR3 sequence is 16 residues long. The germline V gene has CDR1 SGHTA and CDR2 FQGNSA. Trimming removed 5 bases at V and 1 base at J, with 15 bases between.

The chain couples TRBV4-2 to TRBJ1-5, with TRBD1 matching over 8 bases. This CDR3 has 16 residues. The germline V gene has CDR1 LGHNA and CDR2 YNFKEQ. V shed 4 bases and J 7 bases; nucleotides not matched to a gene: 12. This CDR3 reads CASSRLATGDGQPQHF. The CDR3 DNA reads as TGTGCCAGCAGCCGGCTAGCGACAGGGGATGGACAGCCCCAGCATTTT.

The rearrangement uses TRBV18 and TRBJ2-6; maybe TRBD2 (5 bases). The V end was cut by 5 bases, the J end by 4 bases, with 9 bases between. Germline V gene lookup returns CDR1 KGHSH and CDR2 LQKENI. The CDR3 sequence is 14 residues long. CDR3 nucleotides: TGTGCCAGCTCAACCGTAGCGGGGGCCAACGTCCTGACTTTC. Translation: CASSTVAGANVLTF.

This chain uses TRBV29-1 with TRBJ2-3, with 9 nucleotides matching TRBD1. The CDR3 is 14 amino acids. Looked up from germline, CDR1 is SQVTM and CDR2 is ANQGSEA. Losses at the gene ends were 6 bases for V and 2 bases for J; bases not matched to a gene: 6. The CDR3 bases are TGCAGCGTGGGGGACAGGGCAGACACAGATACGCAGTATTTT. Its translation: CSVGDRADTDTQYF.

The CDR3 nucleotides are TGTGCCAGCGGTGGTCAGTACGAGCAGTACTTC. It yields the protein CASGGQYEQYF. The rearrangement links TRBV2 to TRBJ2-7; D not certain. The CDR3 has 11 residues. The V gene lost 8 bases and the J gene lost 4 bases, with 9 bases spanning the gap. Germline V gene lookup returns CDR1 SNHLY and CDR2 FYNNEI.

The genes are TRBV28 and TRBJ1-2; maybe TRBD1 (5 bases). Germline CDR1 reads MDHEN; CDR2 reads SYDVKM. V was cut by 5 bases and J by 3 bases, with 19 bases left in between. This CDR3 is built from 16 residues. DNA of the CDR3: TGTGCCAGCAGTCCCCGAGCCGCCTCGGGGGACTATGGCTACACCTTC. This sequence encodes CASSPRAASGDYGYTF.

The sample holds one count of this clone. The chain joins TRBV18 to TRBJ2-2; 10 bases agree with TRBD2. CDR3 length: 15 residues. V shed 2 bases and J 6 bases; nucleotides not matched to a gene: 3. Germline assignment: CDR1 KGHSH and CDR2 LQKENI. The CDR3 region is CASSPVAGGSGELFF. The DNA of the CDR3 is TGTGCCAGCTCACCAGTAGCGGGAGGTTCCGGGGAGCTGTTTTTT.

This clone appeared a single time. The rearrangement joins TRBV7-2 to TRBJ2-6; D gene unclear. The CDR3 runs to 16 residues. CDR1 SGHTA and CDR2 FQGNSA come from the germline V gene. The V end lost 2 bases, the J end lost 4 bases, and 12 bases lay between the germline ends. The CDR3 region is CASSLRGTAGANVLTF. Here the CDR3 DNA reads TGTGCCAGCAGCTTACGAGGTACGGCGGGGGCCAACGTCCTGACTTTC. The full variable domain, its missing parts supplied by reference TRBV7-2 and TRBJ2-6, is GAGVSQSPSNKVTEKGKDVELRCDPISGHTALYWYRQSLGQGLEFLIYFQGNSAPDKSGLPSDRFSAERTGGSVSTLTIQRTQQEDSAVYLCASSLRGTAGANVLTFGAGSRLTVL.

This chain joins TRBV3-1 (or the pseudogene TRBV3-2) and TRBJ1-5; TRBD1 might be the D (6 bases). Trimming took 4 bases from V and 5 from J, leaving 12 bases between them. The CDR3 extends over 14 amino acids. Germline V gene lookup returns CDR1 LGHDT and CDR2 YNNKEL (reference sequence). The CDR3 loop is CASSRAAGDQPQHF. In DNA, the CDR3 is TGTGCCAGCAGCCGGGCGGCAGGGGATCAGCCCCAGCATTTT.

The chain joins TRBV4-1 to TRBJ2-2; 8 bases are a match to TRBD1. The CDR3 is 13 amino acids. The V segment lost 0 bases and the J segment 14 bases; nucleotides outside the gene matches: 5. Germline CDR1 is MGHRA and CDR2 is YSYEKL. The CDR3 here is CASSQDLGQALFF. In DNA, the CDR3 is TGCGCCAGCAGCCAAGATCTGGGACAGGCCCTGTTTTTT.

V is TRBV5-6 and J is TRBJ1-6; weak D call: TRBD1 (5 bases). The V gene's germline CDR1 is SGHDT and CDR2 YYEEEE. V dropped 0 bases and J dropped 10 bases, with 17 bases sitting between them. The CDR3 is 16 residues long. CDR3 sequence (DNA): TGTGCCAGCAGCTTGGATTTCTCAGGGCGACGCTCACCCCTCCACTTT. Protein sequence: CASSLDFSGRRSPLHF. The full variable domain, its missing parts supplied by reference TRBV5-6 and TRBJ1-6, is DAGVTQSPTHLIKTRGQQVTLRCSPKSGHDTVSWYQQALGQGPQFIFQYYEEEERQRGNFPDRFSGHQFPNYSSELNVNALLLGDSALYLCASSLDFSGRRSPLHFGNGTRLTVT.

The chain joins TRBV7-6 to TRBJ2-3; TRBD2 matches 8 bases. The trim removed 4 bases at V and 5 bases at J, leaving 11 bases unmatched. In germline, CDR1 is SGHVS, CDR2 FNYEAQ. The CDR3 contains 16 residues. As DNA, the CDR3 is TGTGCCAGCAGCTCATGGGAACTAGCGGAAGGAGATACGCAGTATTTT. As protein: CASSSWELAEGDTQYF.

The rearrangement joins TRBV28 to TRBJ1-6; D is perhaps TRBD1 (5 bases). V gave up 6 bases and J gave up 7 bases, with 22 bases separating them. Germline values: CDR1 MDHEN, CDR2 SYDVKM. The CDR3 spans 17 residues. This chain's CDR3 is CASRPQGGRANNSPLHF. The CDR3 bases are TGTGCCAGCAGACCGCAGGGTGGCAGGGCGAACAATTCACCCCTCCACTTT.

The V gene is TRBV29-1, the J gene TRBJ2-7; 9 nucleotides align to TRBD2. Germline V gene lookup returns CDR1 SQVTM and CDR2 ANQGSEA. This CDR3 spans 13 amino acids. The junction had 8 bases not matched to a gene; V was cut back by 7 bases and J by 4 bases. For the CDR3, the DNA is TGCAGCGGTCTAGCGGGATTCTCATACGAGCAGTACTTC. Encoded protein: CSGLAGFSYEQYF.

Worth noting for this clone: The same CDR3 can be traced to other DNA sequences in this sample. This chain connects TRBV27 to TRBJ1-2; possible D gene TRBD1, 6 bases. The CDR3 spans 12 residues. The germline V gene has CDR1 MNHEY and CDR2 SMNVEV (reference sequence). Trimming took 6 bases from V and 4 from J, leaving 9 bases between them. This CDR3 reads CASSEQGYGYTF. CDR3 nucleotide sequence: TGTGCCAGCAGCGAACAGGGCTATGGCTACACCTTC.

The chain uses TRBV7-9 and TRBJ1-4, with D maybe TRBD1 (5 bases). V dropped 5 bases and J dropped 8 bases, with 15 bases sitting between them. The CDR3 consists of 14 residues. Germline assignment: CDR1 SEHNR and CDR2 FQNEAQ (reference sequence). CDR3 in DNA: TGTGCCAGCAGCAGCCAGGGTAGTACCGAAAAACTGTTTTTT. Translating it yields CASSSQGSTEKLFF.

The genes are TRBV14 and TRBJ1-1, with a weak D call TRBD1 (6 bases). The germline CDR1 and CDR2 sequences are SGHDN and FVKESK. CDR3 length equals 18 residues. Trimming left V 1 base short and J 0 bases short, with 18 bases between. The CDR3 reads CASSQGLGATLLNTEAFF. CDR3 in DNA: TGTGCCAGCAGCCAAGGTTTGGGGGCAACACTTCTGAACACTGAAGCTTTCTTT.